Listed here are 10 T cell receptor beta chains from one sample, sequenced in a study of cytomegalovirus exposure and HLA in healthy donors. Primers for the PCR totalled 60 Vbeta and 13 Jbeta. Clones were sequenced by immunoSEQ multiplex PCR, and TCRdb holds only the in-frame ones, with some missing. The table has 150,000 to 250,000 clones, 80% to 85% seen once. Sequenced: PBMCs. The receptors originated from a woman in her fifties or sixties in good health and CMV-seropositive.

To note about this clone: Compared with germline, one end of the junction differs, possibly owing to a read error. The V call is TRBV7-8, the J call TRBJ1-5, with 7 nucleotides matching TRBD1. In germline, CDR1 is SGHVS, CDR2 FQNEAQ. The CDR3 consists of 18 residues. The DNA for the CDR3 is TGTGCCAGCAGCTTAACTTACGGACAGGACTATAGCGATCAGCCCCAGCATTTT. Residues: CASSLTYGQDYSDQPQHF.

This chain connects TRBV28 to TRBJ2-1; the match to TRBD1 covers 8 bases. Germline values: CDR1 MDHEN, CDR2 SYDVKM. CDR3 length: 16 amino acids. Germline trimming cut 8 bases from V and 0 bases from J; bases unmatched to any gene: 9. CDR3 region: CASSNPGTGSYNEQFF. The CDR3 DNA reads as TGTGCCAGCTCCAACCCAGGGACAGGCTCCTACAATGAGCAGTTCTTC. Together with reference TRBV28 and TRBJ2-1, the CDR3 gives the full variable domain: DVKVTQSSRYLVKRTGEKVFLECVQDMDHENMFWYRQDPGLGLRLIYFSYDVKMKEKGDIPEGYSVSREKKERFSLILESASTNQTSMYLCASSNPGTGSYNEQFFGPGTRLTVL.

Only a few counts were recorded for this clone. The gene calls are TRBV7-9 and TRBJ2-3; TRBD2 agrees at 14 bases. The CDR3 extends over 14 amino acids. Germline V gene data show CDR1 as SEHNR and CDR2 as FQNEAQ (reference sequence). V was clipped by 5 bases and J by 6 bases; unmatched bases: 1. The CDR3 nucleotides are TGTGCCAGCAGCCGGACTAGCGGGAGGGATACGCAGTATTTT. It codes for CASSRTSGRDTQYF. Based on the CDR3 plus reference TRBV7-9 and TRBJ2-3, the full variable domain is DTGVSQNPRHKITKRGQNVTFRCDPISEHNRLYWYRQTLGQGPEFLTYFQNEAQLEKSRLLSDRFSAERPKGSFSTLEIQRTEQGDSAMYLCASSRTSGRDTQYFGPGTRLTVL.

The rearrangement uses TRBV7-9 and TRBJ1-1, with no clear D. Trimming shortened V by 4 bases and J by 3 bases, and 9 bases separated the two germline ends. CDR3 length: 13 amino acids. CDR1 is SEHNR, CDR2 FQNEAQ, per germline (reference sequence). This CDR3 reads CASSSLEYTEAFF. The CDR3 bases are TGTGCCAGCAGCTCTTTAGAGTACACTGAAGCTTTCTTT.

The J gene is TRBJ2-4, the V gene TRBV2; 7 bases agree with TRBD1. Germline V gene lookup returns CDR1 SNHLY and CDR2 FYNNEI. CDR3 size: 16 residues. V lost 3 bases to trimming and J lost 0 bases; unmatched junction nucleotides: 5. CDR3 loop: CASSEDRLLAKNIQYF. CDR3 nucleotides: TGTGCCAGCAGTGAGGACAGGCTACTAGCCAAAAACATTCAGTACTTC. Complete variable domain (other parts from reference TRBV2 and TRBJ2-4): EPEVTQTPSHQVTQMGQEVILRCVPISNHLYFYWYRQILGQKVEFLVSFYNNEISEKSEIFDDQFSVERPDGSNFTLKIRSTKLEDSAMYFCASSEDRLLAKNIQYFGAGTRLSVL.

The chain joins TRBV27 to TRBJ2-5; D is possibly TRBD2 (7 bases). With 7 bases removed from V and 5 bases from J, the gap between germline ends came to 20 bases. The germline V gene has CDR1 MNHEY and CDR2 SMNVEV (reference sequence). The CDR3 sequence is 15 residues long. The CDR3 here is CASISLGGAGETQYF. CDR3 DNA: TGTGCCAGCATCTCCTTAGGGGGGGCCGGGGAGACCCAGTACTTC.

J is TRBJ2-5 and V is TRBV18; D may be TRBD2 (5 bases). The CDR3 covers 14 residues. Germline V lookup: CDR1 KGHSH, CDR2 LQKENI. The V and J ends lost 0 bases and 5 bases respectively, with 10 bases between them. The DNA of the CDR3 is TGTGCCAGCTCACCACCAGAGGGAATTGAGACCCAGTACTTC. It yields the protein CASSPPEGIETQYF.

The chain carries TRBV7-2 and TRBJ2-3; 11 bases fit TRBD2. With V trimmed by 3 bases and J by 4 bases, 3 bases remained unmatched. Per germline, CDR1 SGHTA and CDR2 FQGNSA. This CDR3 region has 15 residues. The CDR3 DNA reads as TGTGCCAGCAGCTTTAGCGGGGGGGCAGCAGATACGCAGTATTTT. Protein product: CASSFSGGAADTQYF.

The gene calls are TRBV6-4 and TRBJ2-6; no reliable D call. CDR1 is MRHNA and CDR2 is SNTAGT in the germline V gene. The CDR3 loop spans 15 amino acids. V lost 5 bases and J lost 0, with 8 bases in between. DNA for the CDR3: TGTGCCAGCAGTTCCCAGTTCTCTGGGGCCAACGTCCTGACTTTC. It is translated as CASSSQFSGANVLTF.

This clone was observed a few times. The chain links TRBV7-8 to TRBJ2-7, with a tentative D call TRBD1 (6 bases). V lost 5 bases and J lost 3, with 11 bases in between. The CDR3 is made up of 13 amino acids. Germline V CDR1 and CDR2: SGHVS, FQNEAQ. CDR3 in DNA: TGTGCCAGCAGCGGGGACACCTTCTACGAGCAGTACTTC. It specifies CASSGDTFYEQYF. Full variable domain (remainder filled in from reference TRBV7-8 and TRBJ2-7): GAGVSQSPRYKVAKRGQDVALRCDPISGHVSLFWYQQALGQGPEFLTYFQNEAQLDKSGLPSDRFFAERPEGSVSTLKIQRTQQEDSAVYLCASSGDTFYEQYFGPGTRLTVT.